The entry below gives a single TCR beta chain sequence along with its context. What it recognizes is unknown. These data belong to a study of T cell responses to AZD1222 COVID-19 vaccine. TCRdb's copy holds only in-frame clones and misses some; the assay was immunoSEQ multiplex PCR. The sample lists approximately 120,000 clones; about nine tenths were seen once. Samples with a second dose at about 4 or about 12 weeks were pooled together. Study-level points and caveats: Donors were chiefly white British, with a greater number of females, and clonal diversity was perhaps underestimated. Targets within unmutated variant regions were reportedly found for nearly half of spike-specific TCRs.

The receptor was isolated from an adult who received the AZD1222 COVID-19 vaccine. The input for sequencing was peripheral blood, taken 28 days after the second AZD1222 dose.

As DNA, the CDR3 is TGTGCCAGTAGTACCCAGGGAGGGGGTCAGCCCCAGCATTTT. Protein product: CASSTQGGGQPQHF. The chain combines TRBV19 with TRBJ1-5; D is perhaps TRBD1 (6 bases). CDR1 is LNHDA, CDR2 SQIVND, per germline (reference sequence). Trimming removed 4 bases at V and 6 bases at J, with 13 bases between. CDR3 length equals 14 residues.